The rows below give T cell receptor beta chains drawn from one sample of a study of T cell responses to AZD1222 COVID-19 vaccine. Clones were sequenced by immunoSEQ multiplex PCR, and TCRdb holds only the in-frame ones, with some missing. Found here are roughly 150,000 clones, about 91% of them singletons; the top ten hold approximately 4%. Sequenced material: peripheral blood, taken on day 0 of AZD1222 vaccination. The receptors come from an adult in good health. CDR3s include the opening cysteine and the closing phenylalanine or tryptophan. The order of the fields is V gene, D gene, J gene, clone size, CDR3 DNA, CDR3 protein. A D gene is named only where the DNA matches it firmly. Size is omitted from some rows. Given values are once, few, many or a class for expanded clones.

V: TRBV6-4; D: .; J: TRBJ1-2; size: .; DNA: TGTGCCAGCAGTGACTCGAAGCGGTCCAGGTTGGTTGACGATGGCTACACCTTC; CDR3: CASSDSKRSRLVDDGYTF
V: TRBV2; D: .; J: TRBJ1-6; size: large; DNA: TGTGCCAGCACAACCGGCCCGCAGAGCAATTCACCCCTCCACTTT; CDR3: CASTTGPQSNSPLHF
V: TRBV4-1; D: TRBD1; J: TRBJ1-3; size: .; DNA: TGCGCCAGCAGCCAAGACAGGGGGCCTGGAAACACCATATATTTT; CDR3: CASSQDRGPGNTIYF
V: TRBV5-8; D: TRBD1; J: TRBJ2-7; size: .; DNA: TGTGCCAGCAGCTTACAGGGGATCTCCTACGAGCAGTACTTC; CDR3: CASSLQGISYEQYF
V: TRBV7-2; D: .; J: TRBJ2-1; size: .; DNA: TGTGCCAGCAGGCCACGTCTGGGCGGCTCCTACAATGAGCAGTTCTTC; CDR3: CASRPRLGGSYNEQFF
V: TRBV7-9; D: .; J: TRBJ2-7; size: .; DNA: TGTGCCAGCAGCTTAGCGGCAGGGAGTGCCTACGAGCAGTACTTC; CDR3: CASSLAAGSAYEQYF
V: TRBV30; D: .; J: TRBJ1-1; size: .; DNA: TGTGCCTGGAGTCTGAACACTGAAGCTTTCTTT; CDR3: CAWSLNTEAFF
V: TRBV6-2/TRBV6-3; D: TRBD2; J: TRBJ2-7; size: .; DNA: TGTGCCAGCAGTTACGGGCGGGAGCCCTACGAGCAGTACTTC; CDR3: CASSYGREPYEQYF
V: TRBV9; D: .; J: TRBJ2-1; size: .; DNA: TGTGCCAGCAGCGTAGAAGGGGGCTCCTACAATGAGCAGTTCTTC; CDR3: CASSVEGGSYNEQFF
V: TRBV7-2; D: .; J: TRBJ1-2; size: .; DNA: TGTGCCAGCAGCCCCGGGGGGTCCCTCGGCTACACCTTC; CDR3: CASSPGGSLGYTF
V: TRBV28; D: .; J: TRBJ1-4; size: .; DNA: TGTGCCAGCAGCTTTACAGGGAATAATGAAAAACTGTTTTTT; CDR3: CASSFTGNNEKLFF
V: TRBV25-1; D: .; J: TRBJ1-1; size: .; DNA: TGTGCCAGCAGTAGGTGGGGGACAGAAGCTTTCTTT; CDR3: CASSRWGTEAFF
V: TRBV19; D: TRBD2; J: TRBJ2-3; size: .; DNA: TGTGCCAGTAGTGGGACGACCGACTCAGCGGGAGACTCAGATACGCAGTATTTT; CDR3: CASSGTTDSAGDSDTQYF
V: TRBV15; D: TRBD1; J: TRBJ1-3; size: .; DNA: TGTGCCACCAGCTCACCGGACAGGGGAGGGGTCAACACCATATATTTT; CDR3: CATSSPDRGGVNTIYF
V: TRBV25-1; D: .; J: TRBJ2-1; size: .; DNA: TGTGCCATCGGTGGACTTTTCAATGAGCAGTTCTTC; CDR3: CAIGGLFNEQFF
V: TRBV25-1; D: .; J: TRBJ2-2; size: .; DNA: TGTGCCAGCAGCGGGGGACCAACGAACACCGGGGAGCTGTTTTTT; CDR3: CASSGGPTNTGELFF
V: TRBV4-3; D: .; J: TRBJ2-7; size: .; DNA: TGCGCCAGCAGCGGGGGGAAGGGCGAGCAGTACTTC; CDR3: CASSGGKGEQYF
V: TRBV28; D: TRBD1; J: TRBJ2-1; size: .; DNA: TGTGCCAGCAAAGACAGGGGAGTAATCAATGAGCAGTTCTTC; CDR3: CASKDRGVINEQFF
V: TRBV4-1; D: .; J: TRBJ1-2; size: .; DNA: TGCGCCAGCAGCCAAATCCTTATAGTCTCGGGCTACACCTTC; CDR3: CASSQILIVSGYTF
V: TRBV10-3; D: .; J: TRBJ2-7; size: .; DNA: TGTGCCATCAGTGAGGCCGGGGCCACCTACGAGCAGTACTTC; CDR3: CAISEAGATYEQYF
V: TRBV14; D: .; J: TRBJ2-1; size: .; DNA: TGTGCCAGCAGCCACTATGGGGTTTACAATGAGCAGTTCTTC; CDR3: CASSHYGVYNEQFF
V: TRBV6-2/TRBV6-3; D: .; J: TRBJ2-2; size: .; DNA: TGTGCCAGCAGTTACTCTGGTTCCACCGGGGAGCTGTTTTTT; CDR3: CASSYSGSTGELFF
V: TRBV12-3/TRBV12-4; D: .; J: TRBJ1-2; size: .; DNA: TGTGCCAGCAGTTTGGGCTATGGCTACACCTTC; CDR3: CASSLGYGYTF
V: TRBV5-1; D: TRBD2; J: TRBJ2-7; size: .; DNA: TGCGCCAGCAGCTCGACCCGACTAGCGGGAGGGTTGGAGCAGTACTTC; CDR3: CASSSTRLAGGLEQYF
V: TRBV4-1; D: .; J: TRBJ1-2; size: .; DNA: TGCGCCAGCAGCCAAGTCCCGGGAGGCTACACCTTC; CDR3: CASSQVPGGYTF
V: TRBV28; D: TRBD1; J: TRBJ1-1; size: .; DNA: TGTGCCAGCAGTGATCAAGGGACAGTGGGGTTCACTGAAGCTTTCTTT; CDR3: CASSDQGTVGFTEAFF
V: TRBV5-5; D: TRBD2; J: TRBJ2-7; size: .; DNA: TGTGCCAGCAGCCTCCGACTAGCGAGCAACTACGAGCAGTACTTC; CDR3: CASSLRLASNYEQYF
V: TRBV19; D: TRBD1; J: TRBJ2-4; size: .; DNA: TGTGCCAGTAGACGGACCGGGACAGGTCTAGCCAAAAACATTCAGTACTTC; CDR3: CASRRTGTGLAKNIQYF
V: TRBV12-3/TRBV12-4; D: .; J: TRBJ2-3; size: .; DNA: TGTGCCAGCATCCTGCGCACAGATACGCAGTATTTT; CDR3: CASILRTDTQYF
V: TRBV11-3; D: .; J: TRBJ2-2; size: .; DNA: TGTGCCAGCAGCTTAGAGTTAGCAGCCGCGAACACCGGGGAGCTGTTTTTT; CDR3: CASSLELAAANTGELFF
V: TRBV2; D: TRBD1; J: TRBJ1-1; size: .; DNA: TGTGCCAGCAGGGCCTCAGAGGGGGCGGGCACTGAAGCTTTCTTT; CDR3: CASRASEGAGTEAFF
V: TRBV11-3; D: .; J: TRBJ2-3; size: .; DNA: TGTGCCAGCAGCCAAGAGGACAGCGTATCGGTGGCCACAGATACGCAGTATTTT; CDR3: CASSQEDSVSVATDTQYF
V: TRBV9; D: .; J: TRBJ2-7; size: .; DNA: TGTGCCAGCAGCGTCCGGGCCCGGGACTACGAGCAGTACTTC; CDR3: CASSVRARDYEQYF
V: TRBV11-3; D: .; J: TRBJ1-2; size: .; DNA: TGTGCCAGCAGCTTCTACGTCCGGGACGGGGGCTATGGCTACACCTTC; CDR3: CASSFYVRDGGYGYTF
V: TRBV9; D: .; J: TRBJ2-4; size: once; DNA: TGTGCCAGCAGCGTAGGATCAGAAAACATTCAGTACTTC; CDR3: CASSVGSENIQYF
V: TRBV7-2; D: .; J: TRBJ1-1; size: .; DNA: TGTGCCAGCAGTCTTACAGGGCCCCAGGGCACTGAAGCTTTCTTT; CDR3: CASSLTGPQGTEAFF
V: TRBV11-2; D: .; J: TRBJ1-2; size: .; DNA: TGTGCCAGCGGGTACCCCAATGGCTACACCTTC; CDR3: CASGYPNGYTF
V: TRBV7-9; D: .; J: TRBJ1-5; size: once; DNA: TGTGCCAGCAGCTTAGACTGGCCCAATCAGCCCCAGCATTTT; CDR3: CASSLDWPNQPQHF
V: TRBV30; D: TRBD2; J: TRBJ2-1; size: .; DNA: TGTGCCTCCCAGCGGGAGCGGGAGGTTAACTATGTCGAGCAGTTCTTC; CDR3: CASQREREVNYVEQFF
V: TRBV28; D: .; J: TRBJ1-6; size: .; DNA: TGTGCCAGCAGTTTGAGGGCCGGTAATTCACCCCTCCACTTT; CDR3: CASSLRAGNSPLHF
V: TRBV14; D: .; J: TRBJ1-1; size: .; DNA: TGTGCCAGCAGCTTTCGACTAACGGACACTGAAGCTTTCTTT; CDR3: CASSFRLTDTEAFF
V: TRBV3-1/TRBV3-2; D: TRBD2; J: TRBJ2-1; size: .; DNA: TGTGCCAGCAGTTCTAGGGCGGGAGGCAGCAATGAGCAGTTCTTC; CDR3: CASSSRAGGSNEQFF
V: TRBV7-3; D: TRBD2; J: TRBJ2-1; size: .; DNA: TGTGCCAGCAGCCCGGGACTAGTGGAGGGCAATGAGCAGTTCTTC; CDR3: CASSPGLVEGNEQFF
V: TRBV5-1; D: TRBD1; J: TRBJ1-2; size: .; DNA: TGCGCCAGCAGTCGCGGCAGACAGGGAGGGAATGGCTACACCTTC; CDR3: CASSRGRQGGNGYTF
V: TRBV5-5; D: .; J: TRBJ2-2; size: .; DNA: TGTGCCAGCAGCCCGGGGGGCAAAACCGGGGAGCTGTTTTTT; CDR3: CASSPGGKTGELFF
V: TRBV27; D: TRBD2; J: TRBJ2-7; size: .; DNA: TGTGCCAGCAGTTTGAAACCGGGACTAGCGGAATCGACGTGGGTGGACGAGCAGTACTTC; CDR3: CASSLKPGLAESTWVDEQYF
V: TRBV28; D: .; J: TRBJ1-1; size: .; DNA: TGTGCCACCAACTTACGGCACACTGAAGCTTTCTTT; CDR3: CATNLRHTEAFF
V: TRBV10-1; D: .; J: TRBJ2-7; size: .; DNA: TGCGCCAGCAGTGAGTACGGGAACTCCTACGAGCAGTACTTC; CDR3: CASSEYGNSYEQYF
V: TRBV5-1; D: TRBD1; J: TRBJ2-5; size: .; DNA: TGCGCCAGCAGCTTACTACAGGGGAGAGGTGGGGAGACCCAGTACTTC; CDR3: CASSLLQGRGGETQYF
V: TRBV24-1; D: .; J: TRBJ2-2; size: .; DNA: TGTGCCACCAGCTACATCTCCGGGGAGCTGTTTTTT; CDR3: CATSYISGELFF
V: TRBV9; D: .; J: TRBJ2-4; size: .; DNA: TGTGCCAGCAGCGTAGGCCCAGCGGAATTAGCCAAAAACATTCAGTACTTC; CDR3: CASSVGPAELAKNIQYF
V: TRBV2; D: .; J: TRBJ2-2; size: .; DNA: TGTGCCAGCACCGACACTAACACCGGGGAGCTGTTTTTT; CDR3: CASTDTNTGELFF
V: TRBV29-1; D: .; J: TRBJ2-7; size: .; DNA: TGCAGCGTTTCGCAGGGAGTGTGGTACGAGCAGTACTTC; CDR3: CSVSQGVWYEQYF
V: TRBV28; D: .; J: TRBJ1-3; size: .; DNA: TGTGCCAGCAGTTTCAGGGCCCCGGGAAACACCATATATTTT; CDR3: CASSFRAPGNTIYF
V: TRBV11-3; D: .; J: TRBJ2-7; size: .; DNA: TGTGCCAGCACCTTAGGTTACGAGCAGTACTTC; CDR3: CASTLGYEQYF
V: TRBV2; D: .; J: TRBJ2-3; size: .; DNA: TGTGCCAGCAGTGAAGGGACTGGCGGACATACGCAGTATTTT; CDR3: CASSEGTGGHTQYF
V: TRBV5-6; D: .; J: TRBJ1-1; size: .; DNA: TGTGCCAGCAGCTTGTGGATCAGCGCTGAAGCTTTCTTT; CDR3: CASSLWISAEAFF
V: TRBV2; D: .; J: TRBJ1-2; size: .; DNA: TGTGCCAGCAGTGATACACCTTCTAACTATGGCTACACCTTC; CDR3: CASSDTPSNYGYTF
V: TRBV25-1; D: TRBD1; J: TRBJ1-1; size: .; DNA: TGTGCCAGCAGTGAAAGGACAGGGGTCCCTGAAGCTTTCTTT; CDR3: CASSERTGVPEAFF
V: TRBV5-1; D: .; J: TRBJ2-3; size: .; DNA: TGCGCCAGCAGCTGGGGGGCGCGTAGCACAGATACGCAGTATTTT; CDR3: CASSWGARSTDTQYF